The text below deals with one T cell receptor beta chain. Its antigen is not known. Naive CD4+ cells were CD45RA-selected; the remaining cells were memory. The repertoire was sequenced with immunoSEQ multiplex PCR; TCRdb's copy has only in-frame clones and lacks some. The table has approximately 2.1 million clones, approximately 93% seen once. This record comes from a study of shared clonotypes between healthy human individuals. Study results and caveats: What limited the represented genetic and exposure-history diversity was the small number of donors. Rarefaction demonstrated incomplete sorted-subset sequencing despite large depth. Researchers sampled blood only, noting tissue repertoires likely differ.

CDR3 size: 15 residues. J lost 1 base, V lost 3 bases, and 5 bases had no gene match. The germline gives CDR1 MNHEY, CDR2 SVGAGI. The receptor comes from a man aged 18-30 years in good health. Some clones in this sample may be carry-over from other donors' samples. Sequenced input: naive CD4+ T cells from PBMCs. Regarding subset: CD45RA+ positively selected. The chain combines TRBV6-5 with TRBJ2-7; TRBD1 matches at 8 bases. The CDR3: CASSYEGQASYEQYF. The CDR3 DNA reads as TGTGCCAGCAGTTATGAGGGACAGGCATCCTACGAGCAGTACTTC.